This TCR beta chain was identified during a study of blood T cell repertoires in COVID-19. The germline CDR1 and CDR2 sequences are SGHVS and FQNEAQ. Trimming left V 3 bases short and J 9 bases short, with 15 bases between. The CDR3 contains 15 residues. Produced via immunoSEQ multiplex PCR; TCRdb's table is partial and in-frame only. The sample yields under 110,000 clones, more than 70% seen once. The source of this sequence is a woman younger than 45 with acute or convalescent COVID-19. The chain joins TRBV7-8 to TRBJ1-6; D is possibly TRBD1 (5 bases). The sample comprised peripheral blood. CDR3 DNA: TGTGCCAGCAGCTTTATGGGAGGGGTCGCTTCACCCCTCCACTTT. Its translation: CASSFMGGVASPLHF.